Given below is one TCR beta chain in context. The data stem from a study of blood T cell repertoires in COVID-19. Overall study: In each case, the material was cDNA or gDNA derived from T cells, B-cell-depleted T cells, or PBMCs.

CDR3 length: 11 residues. Per germline, CDR1 SNHLY and CDR2 FYNNEI. Per the original data handling: Amplification with reference gene primers provided the estimates of nucleated cell counts. Assay used: immunoSEQ multiplex PCR; TCRdb lists only in-frame clones, some missing. V and J calls and clone size come straight from that table; D and trimming were deduced from the DNA. The table shows over 150,000 clones, with about 86% occurring only once. This clonotype was sampled from a man between 65 and 80 years old with active or convalescent COVID-19. Sequencing input: peripheral blood. V gene TRBV2 combines with J gene TRBJ2-1; 8 positions agree with TRBD2. CDR3 region: CVAGGPGEQFF. Here the CDR3 DNA reads TGTGTGGCGGGAGGACCGGGGGAGCAGTTCTTC.